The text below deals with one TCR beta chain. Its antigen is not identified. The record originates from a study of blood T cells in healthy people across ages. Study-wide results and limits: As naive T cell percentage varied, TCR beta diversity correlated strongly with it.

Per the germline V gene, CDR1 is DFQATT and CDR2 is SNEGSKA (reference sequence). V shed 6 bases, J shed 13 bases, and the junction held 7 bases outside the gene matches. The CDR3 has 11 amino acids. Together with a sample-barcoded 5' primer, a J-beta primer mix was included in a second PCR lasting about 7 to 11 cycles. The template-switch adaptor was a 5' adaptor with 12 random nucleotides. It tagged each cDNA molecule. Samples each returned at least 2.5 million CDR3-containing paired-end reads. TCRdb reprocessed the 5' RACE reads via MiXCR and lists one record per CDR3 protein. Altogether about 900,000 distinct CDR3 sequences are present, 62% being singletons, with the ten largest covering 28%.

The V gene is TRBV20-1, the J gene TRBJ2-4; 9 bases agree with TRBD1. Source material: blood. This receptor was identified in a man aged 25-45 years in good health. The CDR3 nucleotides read TGCAGTGCAGGGACAGGGTGGGAGCAGTACTTC. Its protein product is CSAGTGWEQYF.